A selection of T cell receptor beta chains follows, all from one sample in a study of OX40 agonist ivuxolimab in advanced cancers. Method: immunoSEQ multiplex PCR; TCRdb's copy keeps in-frame clones and lacks some. The table has approximately 31,000 clones, 65% to 80% seen once. The specimen comprised CD4+ or CD8+ T cells sorted from blood, sampled in a trial of the OX40 agonist ivuxolimab. These receptors originate from an adult with an advanced solid tumor such as melanoma, head and neck, liver or kidney cancer. The CDR3 runs from the conserved cysteine through the conserved F or W. A D gene is named only where the DNA matches it firmly. The size field is filled for only some rows; it gives once, few, many or a size class.

abundance	d_gene	v_gene	j_gene	CDR3nt	CDR3aa
NA	NA	TRBV5-4	TRBJ1-3	TGTGCCAGCAGACCGGACGGGTACTCTGGAAACACCATATATTTT	CASRPDGYSGNTIYF
NA	NA	TRBV19	TRBJ1-1	TGTGCCAGTAGTGGTCAAATGAACACTGAAGCTTTCTTT	CASSGQMNTEAFF
NA	TRBD1	TRBV5-1	TRBJ1-1	TGCGCCAGCAGCCACGGACAGGAATACACTGAAGCTTTCTTT	CASSHGQEYTEAFF
few	TRBD2	TRBV5-1	TRBJ2-5	TGCGCCAGCAGCCTAGCGGGGGGGCCCCAAGAGACCCAGTACTTC	CASSLAGGPQETQYF
NA	NA	TRBV19	TRBJ2-1	TGTGCCAGTAGCCTCCGACCCCTTTACAATGAGCAGTTCTTC	CASSLRPLYNEQFF
NA	NA	TRBV18	TRBJ2-1	TGTGCCAGCTCACCCCGACCCCCGCCGGGAAATGAGCAGTTCTTC	CASSPRPPPGNEQFF
once	NA	TRBV27	TRBJ1-4	TGTGCCAGCAGTTTAGTAGGGAATGAAAAACTGTTTTTT	CASSLVGNEKLFF
NA	TRBD1	TRBV6-1	TRBJ1-4	TGTGCCAGCCAGGGGGGACCTGCAACTAATGAAAAACTGTTTTTT	CASQGGPATNEKLFF
NA	NA	TRBV7-9	TRBJ1-2	TGTGCCAGCAGCTTTTCAGGGGAGAACTATGGCTACACCTTC	CASSFSGENYGYTF
once	NA	TRBV5-1	TRBJ1-2	TGCGCCAGCAGCCGGGACACAATCTATGGCTACACCTTC	CASSRDTIYGYTF
NA	NA	TRBV15	TRBJ1-6	TGTGCCACCAGCAGAGATCGCCCGACCAAAGGTTCACCCCTCCACTTT	CATSRDRPTKGSPLHF
NA	NA	TRBV11-1	TRBJ1-2	TGTGCCAGCAGCTTACGGAGGGGCGACTATGGCTACACCTTC	CASSLRRGDYGYTF
NA	NA	TRBV5-5	TRBJ1-3	TGTGCCAGCAGCTATAGGGTCGCCAACTCTGGAAACACCATATATTTT	CASSYRVANSGNTIYF
medium-sized	NA	TRBV28	TRBJ2-7	TGTGCCAGCAGTTTAACCCTTTGGGAGCTCTCCTACGAGCAGTACTTC	CASSLTLWELSYEQYF
NA	NA	TRBV6-1	TRBJ1-6	TGTGCTGGGGGAAAAAGCTCCTATAATTCACCCCTCCACTTT	CAGGKSSYNSPLHF
NA	TRBD1	TRBV19	TRBJ1-2	TGTGCCAGTAGTACCCGGACAGGGGGGTTTGGCTACACCTTC	CASSTRTGGFGYTF
NA	TRBD1	TRBV10-3	TRBJ1-1	TGTGCCATCCGCGGACAGGGGGCGCGAACTGAAGCTTTCTTT	CAIRGQGARTEAFF
few	TRBD1	TRBV5-4	TRBJ1-2	TGTGCCAGCAGCAGTCCGGGACAGGTTACCATTGGCTACACCTTC	CASSSPGQVTIGYTF
NA	NA	TRBV5-1	TRBJ2-3	TGCGCCAGCAGCTTGCCGGGACCAAGCACAGATACGCAGTATTTT	CASSLPGPSTDTQYF
NA	NA	TRBV5-1	TRBJ1-1	TGCGCCAGCAGCTTGGAGGGGGGCACTACTGAAGCTTTCTTT	CASSLEGGTTEAFF
NA	TRBD2	TRBV19	TRBJ2-7	TGTGCCAGTAGAGTAGCGGGGGGCTCCTACGAGCAGTACTTC	CASRVAGGSYEQYF
NA	TRBD1	TRBV19	TRBJ2-6	TGTGCCAGTAGTATAATTACCGGGACAGGGGTTGGGGCCAACGTCCTGACTTTC	CASSIITGTGVGANVLTF
NA	NA	TRBV7-2	TRBJ1-2	TGTGCCAGCAGCGAACCTTGGGGGGTTTGGGATGGCTACACCTTC	CASSEPWGVWDGYTF
NA	NA	TRBV9	TRBJ1-3	TGTGCCAGCAGCGAACGGAGTAGTTTGAACACCATATATTTT	CASSERSSLNTIYF
few	NA	TRBV21-1	TRBJ2-1	TGTGCCAGCAGCCTACGAGGGGGACTAGCGGGGCAAGTGAATGAGCAGTTCTTC	CASSLRGGLAGQVNEQFF
NA	TRBD2	TRBV7-2	TRBJ2-1	TGTGCCAGCAGCTTAATCGGGGGGGACAATGAGCAGTTCTTC	CASSLIGGDNEQFF
few	NA	TRBV6-5	TRBJ1-2	TGTGCCAGCAGTTACGTCCCGGGTACTTATGGCTACACCTTC	CASSYVPGTYGYTF
NA	TRBD1	TRBV6-5	TRBJ1-1	TGTGCCAGCAGTTACTCGGGACAGATGAACACTGAAGCTTTCTTT	CASSYSGQMNTEAFF
NA	NA	TRBV4-1	TRBJ2-1	TGCGCCAGCAGCCAAGATACAGGCCTGGAGCCCAATGAGCAGTTCTTC	CASSQDTGLEPNEQFF
NA	NA	TRBV7-9	TRBJ1-3	TGTGCCAGCAGCTCCCCCTGGGGGGGAAACACCATATATTTT	CASSSPWGGNTIYF
NA	TRBD2	TRBV5-1	TRBJ2-3	TGCGCCAGCAGCCCGAGCGGGGGTCGGGATACGCAGTATTTT	CASSPSGGRDTQYF
NA	NA	TRBV12-2	TRBJ1-2	TGTGCAAGTCGCTTAGTAGACAGAAACTATGGCTACACCTTC	CASRLVDRNYGYTF
NA	NA	TRBV7-9	TRBJ1-1	TGTGCCAGCAGCCCTATGGTCGGTAGCATATCTAACTGGAACACTGAAGCTTTCTTT	CASSPMVGSISNWNTEAFF
NA	NA	TRBV6-1	TRBJ2-5	TGTGCCAGCAGTTTAGATGGGACCCAGTACTTC	CASSLDGTQYF
NA	NA	TRBV7-6	TRBJ2-5	TGTGCCAGCAGCTTAGGACCACTCCAAGAGACCCAGTACTTC	CASSLGPLQETQYF
NA	NA	TRBV21-1	TRBJ2-2	TGTGCCAGGAGACCCAGGACTGTTAACACCGGGGAGCTGTTTTTT	CARRPRTVNTGELFF
NA	TRBD2	TRBV5-1	TRBJ2-3	TGCGCCAGCAGCTCGGGCGGGGGTTGGGATACGCAGTATTTT	CASSSGGGWDTQYF
NA	NA	TRBV4-2	TRBJ1-1	TGTGCCAGCAGCCAGAAAATTCTTCAGGGAGGTGAAGCTTTCTTT	CASSQKILQGGEAFF
NA	NA	TRBV11-2	TRBJ1-1	TGTGCCAGCAGCAAAGGTTCGATCCTCGGGCCAGTAAACACTGAAGCTTTCTTT	CASSKGSILGPVNTEAFF
NA	NA	TRBV5-1	TRBJ2-7	TGCGCCAGCAGCACCGGGGACTCCTACGAGCAGTACTTC	CASSTGDSYEQYF
NA	TRBD1	TRBV19	TRBJ1-1	TGTGCCAGTAGTACCTTAAACAGGGGTTACACTGAAGCTTTCTTT	CASSTLNRGYTEAFF